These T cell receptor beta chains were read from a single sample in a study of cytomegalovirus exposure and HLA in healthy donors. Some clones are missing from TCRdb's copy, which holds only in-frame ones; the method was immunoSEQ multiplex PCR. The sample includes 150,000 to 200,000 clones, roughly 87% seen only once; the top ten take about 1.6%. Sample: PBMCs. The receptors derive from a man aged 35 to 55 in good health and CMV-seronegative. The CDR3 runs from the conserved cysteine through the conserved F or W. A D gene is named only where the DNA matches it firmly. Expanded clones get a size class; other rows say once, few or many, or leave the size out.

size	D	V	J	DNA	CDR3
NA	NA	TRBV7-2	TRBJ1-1	TGTGCCAGCAGCTTAGGGGTATTCCGAAGCGGGATTGAAGCTTTCTTT	CASSLGVFRSGIEAFF
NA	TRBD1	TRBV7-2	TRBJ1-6	TGTGCCAGCAGCGCCCAAGACAGGGTTCAACCCCTCCACTTT	CASSAQDRVQPLHF
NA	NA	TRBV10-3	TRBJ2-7	TGTGCCATCAGTGAGGTGGCAGACGAGCAGTACTTC	CAISEVADEQYF
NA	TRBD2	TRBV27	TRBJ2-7	TGTGCCAGCAGTTTGTGGACTAGCGGGAGGTACGAGCAGTACTTC	CASSLWTSGRYEQYF
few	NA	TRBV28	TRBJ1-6	TGTGCCAGCAGTTTATCCAGGGCGGGAGCCTCACCCCTCCACTTT	CASSLSRAGASPLHF
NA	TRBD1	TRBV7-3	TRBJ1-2	TGTGCCAGCAGCCCTGGGACAGGGGCTAACTATGGCTACACCTTC	CASSPGTGANYGYTF
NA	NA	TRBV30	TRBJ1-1	TGTGCCTGGAGTCGACAGGTGGAAAGGGAAGCTTTCTTT	CAWSRQVEREAFF
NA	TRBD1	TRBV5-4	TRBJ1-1	TGTGCCAGCAGCCCGGGGCGGACAGGGCGTAACACTGAAGCTTTCTTT	CASSPGRTGRNTEAFF
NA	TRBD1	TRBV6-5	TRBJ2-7	TGTGCCAGCAGCCGTCCCGGGACAGCCTACGAGCAGTACTTC	CASSRPGTAYEQYF
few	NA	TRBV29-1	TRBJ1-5	TGCAGCGTTGAAGTCCAGGTCAATCAGCCCCAGCATTTT	CSVEVQVNQPQHF
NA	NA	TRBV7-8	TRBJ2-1	TGTGCCAGCAGCTTGCCTAAGAATGAGCAGTTCTTC	CASSLPKNEQFF
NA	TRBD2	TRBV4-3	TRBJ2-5	TGCGCCAGCAGCCAAGATCCCCTAACTAGCGGGCCCGGGGGGACCCAGTACTTC	CASSQDPLTSGPGGTQYF
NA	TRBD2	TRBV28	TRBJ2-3	TGTGCCAGCTTACCATCCTGGCTAGCGGGGGGGCCAGATACGCAGTATTTT	CASLPSWLAGGPDTQYF